This TCR beta chain was recorded in a study of T cells in Graves' hyperthyroidism and ophthalmopathy. The table lists this clonotype with many counts. The CDR3 loop spans 13 amino acids. V shed 2 bases and J shed 6 bases, with 9 bases lying between them. Looked up from germline, CDR1 is SGHRS and CDR2 is YFSETQ. RNA transcripts yielded amplified TCR beta CDR3 regions. A first-round RT-PCR of the TCR CDR3 used the HTBI primer set. TCRdb redid the calling of the multiplex PCR reads with MiXCR, one entry per CDR3 protein. Seen here are a few hundred thousand distinct CDR3 sequences, about 14% observed once, and the top ten hold around 19%.

The clonotype comes from a woman aged 30 to 39 with Graves' ophthalmopathy. The V and J genes are TRBV5-1 and TRBJ1-3; D not certain. Sequenced input: blood. CDR3 amino acids: CASSFGRENTIYF. The CDR3 DNA sequence: TGCGCCAGCAGCTTCGGACGAGAAAACACCATATATTTT.